Listed here is a single TCR beta chain. Its cognate antigen is unknown. The CDR3 consists of 13 residues. In germline, CDR1 is LGHNT, CDR2 FRNRAP. Trimming took 2 bases from V and 2 from J, leaving 3 bases between them. Expressed TCRB transcripts were sequenced, since all the RNA that had been isolated was reverse transcribed. Repertoires were generated with immunoSEQ multiplex PCR, while TCRdb's copy carries only in-frame clones and drops some. The profile shows roughly 250,000 clones, 7.5% to 10% of them singletons. The sample originates from a study of beta chain features in type 1 diabetes. Whole-study results and caveats: The analysis here could not establish whether HLA type shapes TCRB rearrangement.

The clonotype originates from a woman aged 18-29 years in good health. This rearrangement joins TRBV12-5 to TRBJ2-2; D unresolved. Sequencing used naive CD4+ T cells from blood. In DNA, the CDR3 is TGTGCTAGTGGTTTGCCTAACACCGGGGAGCTGTTTTTT. Translation gives CASGLPNTGELFF.